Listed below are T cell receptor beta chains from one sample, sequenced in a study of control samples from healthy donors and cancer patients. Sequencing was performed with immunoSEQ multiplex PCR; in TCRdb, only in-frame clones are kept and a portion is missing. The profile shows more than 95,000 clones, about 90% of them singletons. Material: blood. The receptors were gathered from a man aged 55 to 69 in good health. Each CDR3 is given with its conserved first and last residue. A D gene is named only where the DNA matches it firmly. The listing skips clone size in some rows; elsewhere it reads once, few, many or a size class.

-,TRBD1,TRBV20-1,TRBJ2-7,TGCAGTGCTAGTCAGGGGGCCAGCTCCTACGAGCAGTACTTC,CSASQGASSYEQYF
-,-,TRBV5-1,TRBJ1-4,TGCGCCAGCAGCCCCAGACACGCAACTAATGAAAAACTGTTTTTT,CASSPRHATNEKLFF
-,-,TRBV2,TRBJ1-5,TGTGCCAGCAGTCAGGACGGAGTTAGCAATCAGCCCCAGCATTTT,CASSQDGVSNQPQHF
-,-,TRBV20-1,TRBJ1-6,TGCAGTGCAAGTGAACCGGGCAGGGATAATTCACCCCTCCACTTT,CSASEPGRDNSPLHF
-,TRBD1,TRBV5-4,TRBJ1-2,TGTGCCAGCAGCTCCGGACAGGGCAACTATGGCTACACCTTC,CASSSGQGNYGYTF
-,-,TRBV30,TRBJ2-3,TGTGCCTGGAGTGTACTGGATACGCAGTATTTT,CAWSVLDTQYF
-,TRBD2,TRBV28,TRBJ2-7,TGTGCCAGCAGTAATGGACTAGCGCACGAGCAGTACTTC,CASSNGLAHEQYF
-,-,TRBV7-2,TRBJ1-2,TGTGCCAGCAGCTTAGATCTGGGAACTTACTATGGCTACACCTTC,CASSLDLGTYYGYTF
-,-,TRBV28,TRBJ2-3,TGTGCCAGCGGGGGCGACTGGACAGCCAGCACAGATACGCAGTATTTT,CASGGDWTASTDTQYF
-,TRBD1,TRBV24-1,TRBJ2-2,TGTGCCACCAGGCCCCGGACAGGGGACACCGGGGAGCTGTTTTTT,CATRPRTGDTGELFF
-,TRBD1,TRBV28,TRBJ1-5,TGTGCCAGATCGGGACAGGTAGCAATTCAGCCCCAGCATTTT,CARSGQVAIQPQHF
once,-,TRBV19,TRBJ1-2,TGTGCCAGTAATCCGACAGCCTCCCTTAACTATGGCTACACCTTC,CASNPTASLNYGYTF
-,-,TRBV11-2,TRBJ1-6,TGTGCCAGCAGCTGGGGCGGGGTTTTGGTAAATTCACCCCTCCACTTT,CASSWGGVLVNSPLHF
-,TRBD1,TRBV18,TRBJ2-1,TGTGCCAGCTCACGGGGACAGGGAGGCTACAATGAGCAGTTCTTC,CASSRGQGGYNEQFF
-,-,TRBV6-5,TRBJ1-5,TGTGCCAGCAGCGACGGGACAAATAGCAATCAGCCCCAGCATTTT,CASSDGTNSNQPQHF
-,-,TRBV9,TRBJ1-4,TGTGCCAGCAGCGTAGGGAGGGATGAAAAACTGTTTTTT,CASSVGRDEKLFF
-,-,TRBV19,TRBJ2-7,TGTGCCAGTAGTATAGTCCTGAACCCCGGGATCTACGAGCAGTACTTC,CASSIVLNPGIYEQYF
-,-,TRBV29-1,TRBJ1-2,TGCAGCGCCGGACAGACTAACTATGGCTACACCTTC,CSAGQTNYGYTF
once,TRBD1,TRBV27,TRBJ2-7,TGTGCCAGCAGTGCATCCGGGACAGGGGGCTCAAGCGAGCAGTACTTC,CASSASGTGGSSEQYF